This entry is about one TCR beta chain. Its target is not known. These data are taken from a study of monozygotic twins with inflammatory bowel disease. Regarding the study as a whole: A distinction between different T cell subtypes was not possible. IBD patients exhibited fewer clonotypes shared with other individuals than healthy twins, particularly with disease activity. What may have added variability to patient repertoires is that immunosuppressive treatments differed.

TCRdb re-called the 5' RACE reads and catalogs CDR3 proteins one per entry, DNA excluded. This repertoire includes roughly 200,000 distinct CDR3 sequences. Whole blood served as the source of total RNA, and no T cell sorting took place. CDR1 SQVTM and CDR2 ANQGSEA come from the germline V gene. This CDR3 is built from 13 residues. The receptor comes from a human donor with ulcerative colitis or Crohn's disease, or a healthy co-twin of an affected twin (not recorded which). V and J are TRBV29-1 and TRBJ2-5; the D call of TRBD1 rests on TCRdb alone, since no DNA is present to check it. Sequencing input: blood. CDR3 amino acids: CSVGPGTGETQYF.